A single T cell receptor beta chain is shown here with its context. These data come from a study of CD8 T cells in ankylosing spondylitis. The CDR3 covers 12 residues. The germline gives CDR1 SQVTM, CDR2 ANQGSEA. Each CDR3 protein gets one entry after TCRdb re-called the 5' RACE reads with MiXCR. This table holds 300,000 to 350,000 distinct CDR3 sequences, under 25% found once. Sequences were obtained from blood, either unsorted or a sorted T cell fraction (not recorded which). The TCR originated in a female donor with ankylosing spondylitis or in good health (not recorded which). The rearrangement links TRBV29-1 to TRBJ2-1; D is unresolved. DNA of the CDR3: TGCGTATACTTAACCCCCTACAATGAGCAGTTCTTC. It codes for CVYLTPYNEQFF.